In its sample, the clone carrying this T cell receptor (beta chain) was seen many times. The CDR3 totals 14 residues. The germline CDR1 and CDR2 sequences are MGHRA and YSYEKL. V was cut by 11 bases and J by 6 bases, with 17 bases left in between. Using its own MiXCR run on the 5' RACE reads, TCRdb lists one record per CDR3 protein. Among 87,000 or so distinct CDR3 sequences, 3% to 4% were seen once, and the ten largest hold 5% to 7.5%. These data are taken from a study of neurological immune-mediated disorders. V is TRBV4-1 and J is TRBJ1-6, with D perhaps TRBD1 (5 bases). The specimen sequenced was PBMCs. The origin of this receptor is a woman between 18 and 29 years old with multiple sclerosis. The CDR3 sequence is CASRPPGANSPLHF. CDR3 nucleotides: TGCGCCTCCCGACCCCCCGGGGCTAATTCACCCCTCCACTTT.